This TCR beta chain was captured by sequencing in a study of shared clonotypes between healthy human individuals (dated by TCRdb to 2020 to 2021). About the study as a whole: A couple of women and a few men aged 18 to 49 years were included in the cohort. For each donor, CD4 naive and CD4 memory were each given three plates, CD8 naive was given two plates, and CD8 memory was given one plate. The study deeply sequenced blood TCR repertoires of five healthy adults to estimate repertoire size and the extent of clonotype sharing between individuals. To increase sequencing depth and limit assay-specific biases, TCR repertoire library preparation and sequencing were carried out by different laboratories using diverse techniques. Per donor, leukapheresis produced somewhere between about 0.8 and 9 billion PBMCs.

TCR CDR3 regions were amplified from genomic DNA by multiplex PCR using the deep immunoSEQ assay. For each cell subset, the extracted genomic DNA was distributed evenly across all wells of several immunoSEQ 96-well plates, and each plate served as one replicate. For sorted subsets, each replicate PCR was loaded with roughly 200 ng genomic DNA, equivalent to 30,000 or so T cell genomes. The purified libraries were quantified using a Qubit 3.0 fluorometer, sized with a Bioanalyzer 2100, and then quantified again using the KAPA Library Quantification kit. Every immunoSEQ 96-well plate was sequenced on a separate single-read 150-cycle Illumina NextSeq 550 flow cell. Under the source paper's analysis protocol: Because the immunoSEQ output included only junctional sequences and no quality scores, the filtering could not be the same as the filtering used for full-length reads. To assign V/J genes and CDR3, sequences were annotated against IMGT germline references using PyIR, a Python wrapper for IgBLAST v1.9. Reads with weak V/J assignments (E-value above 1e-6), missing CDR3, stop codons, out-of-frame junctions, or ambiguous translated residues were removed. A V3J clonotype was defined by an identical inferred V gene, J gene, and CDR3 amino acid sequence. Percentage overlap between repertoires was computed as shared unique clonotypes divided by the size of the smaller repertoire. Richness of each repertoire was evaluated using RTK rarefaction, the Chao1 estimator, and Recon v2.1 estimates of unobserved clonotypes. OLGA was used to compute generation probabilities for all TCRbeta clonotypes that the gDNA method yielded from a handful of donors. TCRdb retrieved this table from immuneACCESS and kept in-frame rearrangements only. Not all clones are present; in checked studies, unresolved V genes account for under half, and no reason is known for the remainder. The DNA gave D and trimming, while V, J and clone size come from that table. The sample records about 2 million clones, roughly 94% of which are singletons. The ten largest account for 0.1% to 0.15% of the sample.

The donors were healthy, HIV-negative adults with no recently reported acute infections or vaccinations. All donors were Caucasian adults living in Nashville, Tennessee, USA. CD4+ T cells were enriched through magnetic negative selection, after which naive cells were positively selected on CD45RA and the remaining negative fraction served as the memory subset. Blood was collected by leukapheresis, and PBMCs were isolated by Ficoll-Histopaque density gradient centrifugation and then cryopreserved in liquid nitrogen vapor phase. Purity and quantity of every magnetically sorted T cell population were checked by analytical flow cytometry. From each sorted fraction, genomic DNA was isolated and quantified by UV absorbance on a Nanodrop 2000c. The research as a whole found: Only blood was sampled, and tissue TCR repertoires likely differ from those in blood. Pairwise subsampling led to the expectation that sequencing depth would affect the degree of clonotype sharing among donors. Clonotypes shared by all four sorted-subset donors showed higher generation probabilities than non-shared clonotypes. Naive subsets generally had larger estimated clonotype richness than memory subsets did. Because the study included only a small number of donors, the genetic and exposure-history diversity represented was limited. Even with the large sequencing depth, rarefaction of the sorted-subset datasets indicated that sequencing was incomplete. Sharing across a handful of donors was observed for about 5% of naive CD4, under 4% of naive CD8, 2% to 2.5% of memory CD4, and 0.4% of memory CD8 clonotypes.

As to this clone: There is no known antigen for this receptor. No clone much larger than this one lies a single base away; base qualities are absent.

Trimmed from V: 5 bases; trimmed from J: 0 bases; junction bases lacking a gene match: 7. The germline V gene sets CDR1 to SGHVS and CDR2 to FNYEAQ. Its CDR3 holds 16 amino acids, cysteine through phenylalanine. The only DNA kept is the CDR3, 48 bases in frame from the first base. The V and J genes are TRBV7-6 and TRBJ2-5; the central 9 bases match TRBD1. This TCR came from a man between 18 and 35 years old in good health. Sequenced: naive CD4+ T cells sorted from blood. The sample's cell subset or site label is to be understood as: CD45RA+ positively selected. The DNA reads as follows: TGTGCCAGCAGCCGCTCCGGGACAGGGAACCAAGAGACCCAGTACTTC. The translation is CASSRSGTGNQETQYF. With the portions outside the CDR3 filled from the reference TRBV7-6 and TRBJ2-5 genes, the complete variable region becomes GAGVSQSPRYKVTKRGQDVALRCDPISGHVSLYWYRQALGQGPEFLTYFNYEAQQDKSGLPNDRFSAERPEGSISTLTIQRTEQRDSAMYRCASSRSGTGNQETQYFGPGTRLLVL.